A selection of T cell receptor beta chains follows, all from one sample in a study of CD8+ T cells in alopecia areata. Measured with immunoSEQ multiplex PCR; TCRdb has only the in-frame clones, and not every one. There are around 110,000 clones in the sample; under 60% occur only once, and more than 9% lies in the top ten. The sequences come from CD8+ T cells sorted from blood, collected at week 24, from a patient treated with tofacitinib. The receptors come from a human donor with alopecia areata. CDR3s include the opening cysteine and the closing phenylalanine or tryptophan. D genes are given only for firm matches. Size values are once, few and many counts, or a class for expanded clones, and some rows have none.

TRBJ2-3 . . TRBV5-6 TGTGCCAGCAGCCGAGGGGAAGATACGCAGTATTTT CASSRGEDTQYF
TRBJ2-3 few TRBD1 TRBV5-6 TGTGCCAGCAGCTTCGACAGGGTGGCAGATACGCAGTATTTT CASSFDRVADTQYF
TRBJ1-1 . . TRBV13 TGTGCCAGCAGCACCCCAGGAGTGAACACTGAAGCTTTCTTT CASSTPGVNTEAFF
TRBJ2-7 . TRBD1 TRBV7-6 TGTGCCAGCAGCTTCCGGGACAGAGCCTACGAGCAGTACTTC CASSFRDRAYEQYF
TRBJ1-1 few . TRBV4-2 TGTGCCAGCAGCCCCTGGGGGGGGACTGAAGCTTTCTTT CASSPWGGTEAFF
TRBJ1-6 . . TRBV12-5 TGTGCTAGTGGTCTCGACAGGCTGAATTCACCCCTCCACTTT CASGLDRLNSPLHF
TRBJ1-1 . . TRBV19 TGTGCCAGTATGGAGAACACTGAAGCTTTCTTT CASMENTEAFF
TRBJ1-1 . . TRBV6-6 TGTGCCAGCAGTTTCGATCCTCTTGAAGCTTTCTTT CASSFDPLEAFF
TRBJ2-2 . . TRBV27 TGTGCCAGCAGTTTAGGCCAGACCGGGGAGCTGTTTTTT CASSLGQTGELFF
TRBJ1-2 . . TRBV27 TGTGCCAGCAGCCCGCGGGGGGCTGATGGCTACACCTTC CASSPRGADGYTF
TRBJ1-1 . . TRBV6-1 TGTGCCAGCAGTGAAGTAAGGGGGAACACTGAAGCTTTCTTT CASSEVRGNTEAFF
TRBJ1-5 . TRBD1 TRBV15 TGTGCCACCAGAGACCCCGGGACAGGGTCTCAGCCCCAGCATTTT CATRDPGTGSQPQHF
TRBJ1-1 . . TRBV27 TGTGCCAGCAGTTTTTCCAAGAACACTGAAGCTTTCTTT CASSFSKNTEAFF
TRBJ2-1 . . TRBV7-9 TGTGCCAGTGGGGGCCAGGGGACCTACAATGAGCAGTTCTTC CASGGQGTYNEQFF
TRBJ2-3 . . TRBV5-4 TGTGCCAGCAGCTCCATCGACTCGCATAGCACAGATACGCAGTATTTT CASSSIDSHSTDTQYF
TRBJ2-1 few TRBD2 TRBV5-6 TGTGCCAGCAGCTTGTGGCGGGGGGATTACAATGAGCAGTTCTTC CASSLWRGDYNEQFF
TRBJ1-1 few . TRBV9 TGTGCCAGCAGCCCAAACAGGGACACTGAAGCTTTCTTT CASSPNRDTEAFF
TRBJ2-3 few TRBD1 TRBV7-8 TGTGCCAGCAGCCCACCGGGACAGGGAGGAGATACGCAGTATTTT CASSPPGQGGDTQYF
TRBJ2-1 many TRBD1 TRBV2 TGTGCCAGCAGTGTCCCCCGGACAGGTAGCTCCTACAATGAGCAGTTCTTC CASSVPRTGSSYNEQFF
TRBJ2-3 . TRBD2 TRBV6-1 TGTGCCGTTAGGGAGGGGAGCGGGACAGATACGCAGTATTTT CAVREGSGTDTQYF
TRBJ2-7 few TRBD1 TRBV11-1 TGTGCCAGCAGCTTTGCGACAGGGGGCTCCTACGAGCAGTACTTC CASSFATGGSYEQYF
TRBJ2-7 . . TRBV4-1 TGCGCCAGCAGCCAAGATGGAAGCTCCTACGAGCAGTACTTC CASSQDGSSYEQYF
TRBJ2-3 few . TRBV9 TGTGCCAGCAGCGTAGCCGACAACCCAGATACGCAGTATTTT CASSVADNPDTQYF
TRBJ1-6 . . TRBV18 TGTGCCAGCTCACCTGGCGGAAATTCACCCCTCCACTTT CASSPGGNSPLHF
TRBJ2-1 . TRBD1 TRBV27 TGTGCCAGCAGTCTGACAGGGGGCCTAAACAATGAGCAGTTCTTC CASSLTGGLNNEQFF
TRBJ2-3 few . TRBV10-3 TGTGCCATCAGGGTACTTAGCACAGATACGCAGTATTTT CAIRVLSTDTQYF
TRBJ2-7 . . TRBV4-2 TGTGCCAGCAGCCAAGATGGTGAGGGTATCTCCTACGAGCAGTACTTC CASSQDGEGISYEQYF
TRBJ2-5 . TRBD2 TRBV7-3 TGTGCCAGCAGCCTTAGCGGGGCAGGGGAGACCCAGTACTTC CASSLSGAGETQYF
TRBJ2-5 . TRBD2 TRBV7-9 TGTGCCAGCAGCTTAGGCCTAGCGGGCCGCCAAGAGACCCAGTACTTC CASSLGLAGRQETQYF
TRBJ2-3 . . TRBV2 TGTGCCAGCAGTGAAGGTTGGGCAGTCGGCACAGGCACAGATACGCAGTATTTT CASSEGWAVGTGTDTQYF
TRBJ1-2 . . TRBV5-6 TGTGCCAGCAGCTTCCCACAGCAGGACTATGGCTACACCTTC CASSFPQQDYGYTF
TRBJ2-7 . . TRBV2 TGTGCCAGCAGTGTCTACAGGGATTACGAGCAGTACTTC CASSVYRDYEQYF